This T cell receptor (beta chain) was obtained from a study of T-cell reconstitution after alpha-beta-depleted transplantation in children. Points from the study as a whole: At day 60, the high TCRbeta diversity found in some patients originated from recipient T cells and thymic progenitors that had survived. Expanded graft clones numbering several hundred reportedly gave rise to alpha-beta T cells about two months after transplant. Most T-cell counts and diversity one year after the transplant came from T cells that were newly produced.

Researchers prepared the TCRbeta library using unique molecular identifiers, the study reports. TCRdb re-called the PCR reads with MiXCR, one entry per CDR3 protein. Of roughly 490,000 distinct CDR3 sequences in the sample, over 10% were seen once. This clonotype was found a few times. Its antigen is as yet unknown. The TCR originated in a female patient aged 2-9 years who had a stem cell transplant for aplastic anemia, so the T cells may come from the graft donor. Specimen: PBMCs, mostly from graft donor cells, collected 180 days after TCRalphabeta/CD19-depleted stem cell transplant.

The CDR3 nucleotides are TGCAGCGTAGACAGTGGGGATGGCTACACCTTC. Amino acids: CSVDSGDGYTF. V gene TRBV29-1 combines with J gene TRBJ1-2; D is possibly TRBD1 (5 bases). CDR1 SQVTM and CDR2 ANQGSEA come from the germline V gene. The CDR3 contains 11 residues. The ends were cut back, 6 bases at V and 6 bases at J, with 11 bases in the middle.